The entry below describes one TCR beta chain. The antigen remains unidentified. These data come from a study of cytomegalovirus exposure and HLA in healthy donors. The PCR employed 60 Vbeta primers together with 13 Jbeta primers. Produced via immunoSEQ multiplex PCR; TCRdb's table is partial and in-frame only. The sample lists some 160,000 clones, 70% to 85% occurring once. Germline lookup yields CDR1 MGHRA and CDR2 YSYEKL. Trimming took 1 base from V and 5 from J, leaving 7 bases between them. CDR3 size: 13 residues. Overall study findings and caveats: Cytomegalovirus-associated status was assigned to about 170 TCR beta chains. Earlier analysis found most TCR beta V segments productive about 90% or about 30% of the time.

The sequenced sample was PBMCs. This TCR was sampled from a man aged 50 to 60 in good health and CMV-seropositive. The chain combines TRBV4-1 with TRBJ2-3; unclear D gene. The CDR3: CASSQVVLDTQYF. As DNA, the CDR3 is TGCGCCAGCAGCCAAGTTGTTCTAGATACGCAGTATTTT.